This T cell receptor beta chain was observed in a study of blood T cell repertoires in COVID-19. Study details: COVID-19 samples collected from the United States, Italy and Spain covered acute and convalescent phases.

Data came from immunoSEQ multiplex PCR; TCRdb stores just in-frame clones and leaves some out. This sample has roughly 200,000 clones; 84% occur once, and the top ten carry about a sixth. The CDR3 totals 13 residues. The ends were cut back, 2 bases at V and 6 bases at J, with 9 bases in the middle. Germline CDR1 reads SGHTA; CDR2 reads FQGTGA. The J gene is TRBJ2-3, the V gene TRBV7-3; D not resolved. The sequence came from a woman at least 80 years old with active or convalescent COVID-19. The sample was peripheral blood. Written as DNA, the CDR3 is TGTGCCAGCAGCTTAGCTAAAGAGGATACGCAGTATTTT. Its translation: CASSLAKEDTQYF.